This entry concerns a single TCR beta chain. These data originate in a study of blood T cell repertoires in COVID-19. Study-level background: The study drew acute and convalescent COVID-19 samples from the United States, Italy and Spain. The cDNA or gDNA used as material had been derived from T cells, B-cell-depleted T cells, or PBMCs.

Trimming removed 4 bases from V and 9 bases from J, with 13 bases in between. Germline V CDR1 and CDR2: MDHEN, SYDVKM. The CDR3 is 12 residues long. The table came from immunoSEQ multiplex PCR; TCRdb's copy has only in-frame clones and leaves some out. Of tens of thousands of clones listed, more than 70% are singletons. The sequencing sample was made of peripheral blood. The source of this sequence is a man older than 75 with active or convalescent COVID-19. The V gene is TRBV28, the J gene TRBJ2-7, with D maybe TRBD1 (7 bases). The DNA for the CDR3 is TGTGCCAGCAGTTCCGACAGGGAGGTGCAGTACTTC. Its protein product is CASSSDREVQYF. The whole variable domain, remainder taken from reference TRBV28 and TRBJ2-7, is DVKVTQSSRYLVKRTGEKVFLECVQDMDHENMFWYRQDPGLGLRLIYFSYDVKMKEKGDIPEGYSVSREKKERFSLILESASTNQTSMYLCASSSDREVQYFGPGTRLTVT.